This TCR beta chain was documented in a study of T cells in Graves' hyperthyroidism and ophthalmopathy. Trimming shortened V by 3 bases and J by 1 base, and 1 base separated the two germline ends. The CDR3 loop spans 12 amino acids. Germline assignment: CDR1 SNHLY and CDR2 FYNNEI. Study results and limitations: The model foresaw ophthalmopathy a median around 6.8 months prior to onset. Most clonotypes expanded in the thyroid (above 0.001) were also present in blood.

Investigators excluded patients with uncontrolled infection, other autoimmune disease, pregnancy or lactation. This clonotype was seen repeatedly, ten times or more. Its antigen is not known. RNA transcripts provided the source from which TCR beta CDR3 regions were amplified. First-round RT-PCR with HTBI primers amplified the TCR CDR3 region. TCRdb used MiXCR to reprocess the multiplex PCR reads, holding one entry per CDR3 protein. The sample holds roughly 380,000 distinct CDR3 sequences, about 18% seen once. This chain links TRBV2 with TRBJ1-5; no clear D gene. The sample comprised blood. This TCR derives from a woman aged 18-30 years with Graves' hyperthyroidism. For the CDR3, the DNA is TGTGCCAGCAGTGACAGCAATCAGCCCCAGCATTTT. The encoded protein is CASSDSNQPQHF. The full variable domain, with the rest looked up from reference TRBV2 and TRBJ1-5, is EPEVTQTPSHQVTQMGQEVILRCVPISNHLYFYWYRQILGQKVEFLVSFYNNEISEKSEIFDDQFSVERPDGSNFTLKIRSTKLEDSAMYFCASSDSNQPQHFGDGTRLSIL.